This T cell receptor (beta chain) was recovered during a study of radiation and T cells in renal cell carcinoma. Study as a whole: Nephrectomy followed 15 Gy stereotactic body radiation by 4 weeks.

A few counts support this clone. Generated by immunoSEQ multiplex PCR, the TCRdb table keeps only in-frame clones and is missing some. The table includes around 140,000 clones, less than 85% detected once. The time point denotes: baseline pretreatment blood. The treatment here: 15 Gy SBRT to primary tumor, nephrectomy 4 weeks later. The CDR3 runs to 13 residues. Germline values: CDR1 MNHEY, CDR2 SMNVEV (reference sequence). V dropped 3 bases and J dropped 7 bases, with 9 bases sitting between them. This chain links TRBV27 with TRBJ1-4; D gene ambiguous. This receptor was taken from a woman between 45 and 65 years old with renal cell carcinoma. Sequencing was performed on blood, taken from a patient whose treatment included radiotherapy and nephrectomy. This CDR3 reads CASSFTRGEKLFF. The CDR3 DNA reads TGTGCCAGCAGTTTTACACGGGGTGAAAAACTGTTTTTT.